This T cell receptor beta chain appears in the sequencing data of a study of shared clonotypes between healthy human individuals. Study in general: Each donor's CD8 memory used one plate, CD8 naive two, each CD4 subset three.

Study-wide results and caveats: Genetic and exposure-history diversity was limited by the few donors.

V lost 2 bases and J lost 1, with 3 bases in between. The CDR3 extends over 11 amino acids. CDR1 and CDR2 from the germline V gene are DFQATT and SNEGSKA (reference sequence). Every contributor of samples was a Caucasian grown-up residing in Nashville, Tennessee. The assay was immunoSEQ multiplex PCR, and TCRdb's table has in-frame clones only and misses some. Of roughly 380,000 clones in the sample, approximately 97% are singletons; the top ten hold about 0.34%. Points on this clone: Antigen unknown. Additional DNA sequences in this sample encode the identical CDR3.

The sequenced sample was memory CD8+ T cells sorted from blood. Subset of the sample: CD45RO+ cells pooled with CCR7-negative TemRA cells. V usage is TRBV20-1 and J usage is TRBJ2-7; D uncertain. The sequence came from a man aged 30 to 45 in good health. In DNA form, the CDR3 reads TGCAGTGCTAGACAGTCCTACGAGCAGTACTTC. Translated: CSARQSYEQYF.